These T cell receptor beta chains were read from a single sample in a study of metastatic and nonmetastatic thyroid tumors. TCRdb re-called clones via MiXCR from the PCR reads. This sample has 45,000 to 65,000 clones, with approximately 15% found just once. Sequenced: blood. Receptors originate from a female donor with papillary thyroid cancer or a benign thyroid nodule (not recorded which). Some clones in this sample may be carry-over from other donors' samples. Both conserved end residues are part of each CDR3. A D gene is named only where the DNA matches it firmly. A clone size is listed for some rows: how often the clone was seen (once, few, many), or a class if it is expanded.

CASSFGGAMYEQYF,TGTGCCAGCAGCTTCGGGGGGGCCATGTACGAGCAGTACTTC,TRBD2,TRBV7-8,many,TRBJ2-7
CASSANPGQGNEQYF,TGTGCCAGCAGCGCGAACCCGGGACAGGGTAACGAGCAGTACTTC,TRBD1,TRBV9,-,TRBJ2-7
CASLWPGGANSGANVLTF,TGTGCCAGTCTATGGCCGGGGGGGGCCAACTCTGGGGCCAACGTCCTGACTTTC,TRBD2,TRBV19,many,TRBJ2-6
CSVEVYQGNTEAFF,TGCAGCGTTGAAGTTTATCAGGGGAACACTGAGGCTTTCTTT,-,TRBV29-1,-,TRBJ1-1
CASSLEQGRADTEAFF,TGTGCCAGCAGTTTAGAACAGGGGCGTGCGGACACTGAAGCTTTCTTT,TRBD1,TRBV28,many,TRBJ1-1
CASSRSSGRVNEQFF,TGTGCCAGCTCACGCTCTAGCGGGAGGGTTAATGAGCAGTTCTTC,TRBD2,TRBV18,many,TRBJ2-1
CSARDTDVGSYNSPLHF,TGCAGTGCTAGAGATACGGACGTTGGCTCCTATAATTCACCCCTCCACTTT,-,TRBV20-1,-,TRBJ1-6
CASSLVRGSYNDQFF,TGTGCCAGCAGCTTAGTAAGGGGGTCGTACAATGATCAGTTCTTC,-,TRBV11-1,-,TRBJ2-1
CASNLNPVVNTEAFF,TGTGCCAGCAACCTGAACCCGGTAGTGAACACTGAAGCTTTCTTT,-,TRBV5-6,many,TRBJ1-1
CASSFSAGDHEQFF,TGTGCCAGCAGCTTCAGTGCGGGGGACCATGAGCAGTTCTTC,TRBD2,TRBV7-2,many,TRBJ2-1
CATSRERTGWDGANVLTF,TGTGCCACCAGCAGAGAAAGGACAGGGTGGGATGGGGCCAACGTCCTGACTTTC,TRBD1,TRBV15,many,TRBJ2-6
CASSFRLAGDPGELFF,TGTGCCAGCAGCTTCCGACTAGCGGGAGACCCCGGGGAGCTGTTTTTT,TRBD2,TRBV11-1,-,TRBJ2-2
CASSLGQGAYYNSSLHF,TGTGCCAGCAGTTTGGGACAGGGTGCCTACTATAATTCATCCCTCCACTTT,TRBD1,TRBV28,-,TRBJ1-6
CASSRTGTTSGTIYNEQFF,TGTGCCAGCTCCCGGACAGGGACAACTAGCGGGACGATCTACAATGAGCAGTTCTTC,TRBD2,TRBV3-1,many,TRBJ2-1
CASSLGYRFGNEQFF,TGTGCCAGCAGTTTGGGGTACAGGTTCGGGAATGAGCAGTTCTTC,-,TRBV28,many,TRBJ2-1
CASGQGIHYEQYF,TGTGCCAGCGGACAGGGCATCCATTACGAGCAGTACTTC,TRBD1,TRBV6-1,many,TRBJ2-7
CASKKGGSGELFF,TGTGCCAGTAAGAAAGGGGGCTCCGGGGAGCTGTTTTTT,TRBD1,TRBV14,-,TRBJ2-2
CSARPHPMNTEAFF,TGCAGCGCTCGGCCACATCCTATGAACACTGAAGCTTTCTTT,-,TRBV29-1,many,TRBJ1-1
CASLSPASNTGELFF,TGTGCCAGCTTATCCCCGGCCTCTAACACCGGGGAGCTGTTTTTT,-,TRBV18,-,TRBJ2-2
CASSSPKQGFNPPLHF,TGTGCCAGCAGCTCACCTAAACAGGGATTCAATCCACCCCTCCACTTT,-,TRBV7-3,many,TRBJ1-6
CANSHIGRGGTRYNEQFF,TGTGCCAACAGCCATATCGGGAGAGGGGGAACACGGTACAATGAGCAGTTCTTC,-,TRBV12-3/TRBV12-4,-,TRBJ2-1
CASSSQGATEAFF,TGCGCCAGCAGCTCCCAGGGAGCCACTGAAGCTTTCTTT,-,TRBV5-1,many,TRBJ1-1
CASSFRTGKVQGGYTF,TGTGCCAGCAGTTTCCGGACAGGGAAGGTGCAGGGTGGCTACACCTTC,TRBD1,TRBV27,-,TRBJ1-2
CASSLSEGYTF,TGTGCCAGCAGTTTATCAGAGGGCTACACCTTC,-,TRBV27,few,TRBJ1-2
CASQQFMRGDSNQPQHF,TGTGCCAGTCAGCAGTTTATGCGCGGTGATAGCAATCAGCCCCAGCATTTT,-,TRBV28,many,TRBJ1-5
CSARGGRSNQPQHF,TGCAGTGCTAGGGGTGGTAGGAGCAATCAGCCCCAGCATTTT,-,TRBV20-1,many,TRBJ1-5
CASILRTGGSFEHFF,TGTGCCAGCATTTTGAGGACAGGGGGATCGTTTGAGCATTTCTTC,TRBD1,TRBV6-2/TRBV6-3,few,TRBJ2-1
CASSLGTRPNEQYF,TGTGCCAGCAGCTTGGGGACCCGACCCAACGAGCAGTACTTC,-,TRBV5-6,many,TRBJ2-7
CASSYGAKETQYF,TGTGCCAGCAGCTACGGGGCAAAAGAGACCCAGTACTTC,-,TRBV11-1,many,TRBJ2-5
CAWSVSGTDTQYF,TGTGCCTGGAGTGTGAGCGGCACAGATACGCAGTATTTT,-,TRBV30,many,TRBJ2-3
CAWYRDAGNTIYF,TGTGCCTGGTACCGGGACGCTGGAAACACCATATATTTT,-,TRBV30,-,TRBJ1-3
CASSLYLGQLNTGELFF,TGCGCCAGCAGCTTGTACCTGGGACAGTTAAACACCGGGGAGCTGTTTTTT,TRBD1,TRBV5-1,many,TRBJ2-2
CASRGSGTYNEQFF,TGTGCCAGCCGAGGTAGCGGGACCTACAATGAGCAGTTCTTC,TRBD2,TRBV7-9,-,TRBJ2-1
CASSLGGSSYNEQFF,TGTGCCAGCAGCTTGGGTGGTAGCTCCTACAATGAGCAGTTCTTC,-,TRBV5-4,many,TRBJ2-1
CASSLLSGSSYEQYF,TGTGCCAGCAGCCTTTTGAGCGGGAGCTCCTACGAGCAGTACTTC,TRBD2,TRBV7-9,many,TRBJ2-7
CVSSPLAAISYEQYF,TGTGTCAGCAGCCCTCTAGCGGCGATCTCCTACGAGCAGTACTTC,TRBD2,TRBV12-3/TRBV12-4,-,TRBJ2-7
CASSMVGGNIQYF,TGTGCCAGTAGTATGGTAGGGGGCAACATTCAGTACTTC,TRBD1,TRBV19,many,TRBJ2-4
CATKLGSYEQYF,TGTGCCACCAAATTAGGTTCTTACGAGCAGTACTTC,-,TRBV10-3,many,TRBJ2-7
CAWSVRRSDTGELFF,TGTGCCTGGAGTGTAAGGAGATCCGACACCGGGGAGCTGTTTTTT,-,TRBV30,many,TRBJ2-2
CASSDPGQGDGNTIYF,TGTGCCAGCAGCGATCCGGGACAGGGAGATGGAAACACCATATATTTT,TRBD1,TRBV7-2,many,TRBJ1-3
CASSFWDRYEQYF,TGTGCCAGCAGTTTTTGGGATCGCTACGAGCAGTACTTC,-,TRBV6-5,few,TRBJ2-7
CASSPVAGVGYEQYF,TGTGCCAGCAGCCCGGTAGCGGGAGTGGGGTACGAGCAGTACTTC,TRBD2,TRBV28,few,TRBJ2-7
CASIFSAPSYERYF,TGTGCCAGCATTTTTAGCGCCCCCTCCTACGAGCGGTACTTC,-,TRBV2,-,TRBJ2-7
CASSRGGVGDTEASF,TGTGCTAGTTCCAGGGGGGGCGTTGGGGACACTGAAGCTTCCTTT,TRBD1,TRBV12-5,-,TRBJ1-1
CASLGVVGYEQYF,TGTGCCAGCCTTGGGGTGGTAGGCTACGAGCAGTACTTC,-,TRBV28,-,TRBJ2-7
CSARDRTRGWGELFF,TGCAGTGCTAGGGATCGGACTAGGGGATGGGGGGAGCTGTTTTTT,TRBD2,TRBV20-1,many,TRBJ2-2